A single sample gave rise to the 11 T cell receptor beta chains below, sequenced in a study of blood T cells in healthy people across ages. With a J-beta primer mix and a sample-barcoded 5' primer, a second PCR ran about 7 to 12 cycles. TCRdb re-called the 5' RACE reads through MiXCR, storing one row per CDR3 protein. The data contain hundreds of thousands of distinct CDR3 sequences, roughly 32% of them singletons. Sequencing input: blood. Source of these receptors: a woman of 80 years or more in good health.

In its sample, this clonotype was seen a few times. CDR3 residues: CASAPQSGAGEKLFF. CDR3 DNA sequence: TGTGCCAGCGCGCCGCAATCAGGGGCGGGGGAAAAACTGTTTTTT. The chain couples TRBV3-1 to TRBJ1-4; weak D call: TRBD1 (6 bases). Germline V lookup: CDR1 LGHDT, CDR2 YNNKEL (reference sequence). The CDR3 extends over 15 amino acids. V shed 8 bases and J shed 8 bases, with 21 bases lying between them.

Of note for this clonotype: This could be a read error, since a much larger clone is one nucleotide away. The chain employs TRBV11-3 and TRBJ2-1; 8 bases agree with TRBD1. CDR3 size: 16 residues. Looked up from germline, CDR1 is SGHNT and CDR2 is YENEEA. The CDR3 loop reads CASSRAQGATYSEQFF. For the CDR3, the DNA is TGTGCCAGCAGCCGAGCCCAGGGGGCCACGTACAGTGAGCAGTTCTTC.

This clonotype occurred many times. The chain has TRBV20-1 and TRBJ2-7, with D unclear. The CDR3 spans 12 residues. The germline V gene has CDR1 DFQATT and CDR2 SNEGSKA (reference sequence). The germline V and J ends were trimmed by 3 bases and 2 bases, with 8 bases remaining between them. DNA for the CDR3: TGCAGTGCTAGTTATCGAACCTACGAGCAGTACTTC. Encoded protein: CSASYRTYEQYF.

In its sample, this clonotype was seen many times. The CDR3 DNA sequence: TGTGCCTGGAGTGTGCTACGTCGGGAGACCCAGTACTTC. Translated: CAWSVLRRETQYF. The genes are TRBV30 and TRBJ2-5; unclear D gene. The V end was cut by 0 bases, the J end by 5 bases, with 10 bases between. This CDR3 is 13 amino acids long. CDR1 is GTSNPN and CDR2 is SVGIG in the germline V gene (reference sequence).

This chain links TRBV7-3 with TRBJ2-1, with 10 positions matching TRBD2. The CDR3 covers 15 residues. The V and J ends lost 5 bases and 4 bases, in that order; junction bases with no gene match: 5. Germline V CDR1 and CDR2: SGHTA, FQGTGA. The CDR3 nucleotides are TGTGCCAGCAGCCCGGGGACTAGCGTATACAATGAGCAGTTCTTC. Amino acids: CASSPGTSVYNEQFF.

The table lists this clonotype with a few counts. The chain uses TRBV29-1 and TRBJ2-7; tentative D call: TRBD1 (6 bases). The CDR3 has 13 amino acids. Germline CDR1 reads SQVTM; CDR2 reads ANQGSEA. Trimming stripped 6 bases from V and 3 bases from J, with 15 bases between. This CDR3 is CSVGAPPSYEQYF. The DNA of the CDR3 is TGCAGCGTGGGGGCACCTCCTAGCTACGAGCAGTACTTC.

DNA for the CDR3: TGTGCCAGCAGCTCTTTCTTACAGGATGAAAAACTGTTTTTT. Translating gives CASSSFLQDEKLFF. The J gene is TRBJ1-4, the V gene TRBV7-6, with D tentatively TRBD1 (5 bases). Trimming removed 4 bases from V and 6 bases from J, with 12 bases in between. This CDR3 is 14 amino acids long. CDR1 and CDR2 from the germline V gene are SGHVS and FNYEAQ.

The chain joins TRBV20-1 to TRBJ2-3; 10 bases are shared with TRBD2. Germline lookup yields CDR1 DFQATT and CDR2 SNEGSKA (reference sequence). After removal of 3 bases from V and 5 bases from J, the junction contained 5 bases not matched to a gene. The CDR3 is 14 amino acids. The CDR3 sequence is CSARGSGRRDTQYF. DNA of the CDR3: TGCAGTGCTAGGGGTAGCGGGAGGAGAGATACGCAGTATTTT.

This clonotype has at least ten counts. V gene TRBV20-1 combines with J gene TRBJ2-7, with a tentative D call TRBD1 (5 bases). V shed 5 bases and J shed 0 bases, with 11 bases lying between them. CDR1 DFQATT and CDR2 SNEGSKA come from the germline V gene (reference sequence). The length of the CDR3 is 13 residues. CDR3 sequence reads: CSARRQSSYEQYF. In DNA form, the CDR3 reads TGCAGTGCTCGGCGACAGAGCTCCTACGAGCAGTACTTC.

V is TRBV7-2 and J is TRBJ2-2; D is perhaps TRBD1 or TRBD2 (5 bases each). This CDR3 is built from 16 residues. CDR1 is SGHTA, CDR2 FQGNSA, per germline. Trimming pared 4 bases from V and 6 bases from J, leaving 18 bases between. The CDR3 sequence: CASSSTHPMGAGELFF. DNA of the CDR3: TGTGCCAGCAGCTCGACCCACCCTATGGGGGCCGGGGAGCTGTTTTTT.

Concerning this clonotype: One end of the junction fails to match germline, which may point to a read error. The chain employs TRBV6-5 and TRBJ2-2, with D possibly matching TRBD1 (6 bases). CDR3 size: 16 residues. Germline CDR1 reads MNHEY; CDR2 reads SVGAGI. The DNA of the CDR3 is TGTGTCAGCAGTCCCCCCCCGACAGGGAACACCGGGGAGCTGTTTTTT. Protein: CVSSPPPTGNTGELFF.